This T cell receptor (beta chain) is drawn from a study of CD8 T cells in Susac syndrome. As concerns this clonotype: Antigen: not known.

General observations from the study: As the study acknowledged, the number of individuals who were part of its TCR sequencing and HLA analysis was relatively small.

Controls matched for sex and age were healthy donors. An input of roughly 0.5 to 1 ug of RNA was subjected to reverse transcription using random hexamers. TCR beta CDR3 was amplified by immunoSEQ covering 54 Vbeta and 13 Jbeta. MiXCR was run by TCRdb on the immunoSEQ multiplex PCR reads, yielding one entry per CDR3 protein. The sample lists 180,000 or so distinct CDR3 sequences; around 94% were seen once. The material sequenced was CD4+ T cells from PBMCs. This receptor was identified in a human donor in good health.

The CDR3 nucleotides read TGTGCCAGCTCACAGGAGATCGGCGTTGACTACACCTTC. Translated, it gives CASSQEIGVDYTF. J is TRBJ1-2 and V is TRBV18; D gene ambiguous. Germline CDR1 reads KGHSH; CDR2 reads LQKENI. Trimming removed 4 bases from V and 10 bases from J, with 16 bases in between. The CDR3 totals 13 residues.